Below, 7 T cell receptor beta chains from the same sample are listed, as sequenced in a study of CD4 T cells in relation to SARS-CoV-2 and coronaviruses. TCRdb keeps only in-frame clones here, not all; method: immunoSEQ multiplex PCR. Seen here are 9,000 to 15,000 clones, 78% observed once, and the top ten hold around 14%. Before the COVID-19 pandemic, during about 2010-2018, CD4+ T cells were taken from unexposed donors. Isolation of CD4+ T cells took place after roughly nine days in culture. These receptors are not linked to any known antigen. The sample was CD4+ T cells from PBMCs, cultured in vitro. The receptors were sampled from a human donor in good health.

The chain recombines TRBV5-1 with TRBJ1-1; weak D call: TRBD1 (6 bases). The germline V and J ends were trimmed by 3 bases and 1 base, with 13 bases remaining between them. Germline assignment: CDR1 SGHRS and CDR2 YFSETQ. The CDR3 loop spans 15 amino acids. CDR3 protein: CASSSTRGGNTEAFF. Written as DNA, the CDR3 is TGCGCCAGCAGCTCCACAAGGGGGGGGAACACTGAAGCTTTCTTT.

This chain links TRBV6-5 with TRBJ2-5; D unclear. The ends were cut back, 5 bases at V and 5 bases at J, with 12 bases in the middle. CDR3 length: 13 residues. Germline V gene lookup returns CDR1 MNHEY and CDR2 SVGAGI. CDR3 DNA sequence: TGTGCCAGCAGTAACGCCAGGTGGGAGACCCAGTACTTC. This sequence encodes CASSNARWETQYF.

This sequence joins TRBV15 and TRBJ1-2; tentative D call: TRBD1 (5 bases). The germline V gene encodes CDR1 LNHNV and CDR2 YYDKDF (reference sequence). The ends were cut back, 1 base at V and 1 base at J, with 25 bases in the middle. The CDR3 runs 20 residues. Here the CDR3 DNA reads TGTGCCACCAGCAGAGCCTCGGGAGGACCAACGGGACGGCTTAACTATGGCTACACCTTC. This sequence encodes CATSRASGGPTGRLNYGYTF.

The rearrangement joins TRBV28 to TRBJ1-2; no clear D gene. The V end lost 11 bases, the J end lost 8 bases, and 6 bases lay between the germline ends. CDR3 length: 8 amino acids. The germline CDR1 and CDR2 sequences are MDHEN and SYDVKM. The CDR3 bases are TGTGCCCCGACCGGCTACACCTTC. This codes for CAPTGYTF.

The chain carries TRBV28 and TRBJ1-2, with unresolved D. The CDR3 extends over 12 amino acids. The germline V and J ends were trimmed by 3 bases and 8 bases, with 10 bases remaining between them. Germline CDR1 and CDR2: MDHEN and SYDVKM. The CDR3 DNA sequence: TGTGCCAGCAGTTTCGGCAGCCTGGGCTACACCTTC. Translated: CASSFGSLGYTF.

This clone qualifies as large. The chain combines TRBV7-2 with TRBJ1-1; D remains unclear. There are 13 residues in the CDR3. Germline values: CDR1 SGHTA, CDR2 FQGNSA. V lost 5 bases and J lost 5, with 12 bases in between. This CDR3 is CASSLGWGTEAFF. CDR3 DNA: TGTGCCAGCAGCCTCGGGTGGGGAACTGAAGCTTTCTTT.

The V and J genes are TRBV7-2 and TRBJ2-1, with D hard to call. In germline, CDR1 is SGHTA, CDR2 FQGNSA. Trimming cost V 3 bases and J 6 bases, with 12 bases left between them. CDR3 length: 14 residues. CDR3 amino acids: CASSFYGPSNEQFF. In DNA form, the CDR3 reads TGTGCCAGCAGCTTTTACGGGCCCTCCAATGAGCAGTTCTTC.